One and the same sample provided the 26 T cell receptor beta chains below, sequenced in a study of blood T cell repertoires in COVID-19. This table comes from immunoSEQ multiplex PCR, and its TCRdb copy is limited to in-frame clones, with some not included. The sample gives some 96,000 clones, just under 80% of which show up once; approximately 29% is in the top ten. Sequenced: peripheral blood. These receptor sequences come from a man in his 70s with active or convalescent COVID-19.

The chain couples TRBV27 to TRBJ2-7; a weak D match, TRBD1 (5 bases). The V end lost 4 bases, the J end lost 3 bases, and 16 bases lay between the germline ends. The CDR3 consists of 15 residues. Germline CDR1 is MNHEY and CDR2 is SMNVEV (reference sequence). The CDR3 protein is CASSSRVQGRYEQYF. CDR3 nucleotide sequence: TGTGCCAGCAGTTCCAGGGTACAAGGGCGCTACGAGCAGTACTTC.

Regarding this clone: Compared with germline, one end of the junction differs, possibly owing to a read error. V is TRBV29-1 and J is TRBJ2-7, with 8 bases matching TRBD2. CDR1 is SQVTM and CDR2 is ANQGSEA in the germline V gene. The CDR3 runs 13 residues. The CDR3 protein is CSVEVAGSFEQYF. CDR3 nucleotides: TGCAGCGTTGAGGTAGCGGGATCCTTCGAGCAGTACTTC.

DNA for the CDR3: TGTGCCAGCAGTTACGGTAGTCTCATCTACGAGCAGTACTTC. Encoded protein: CASSYGSLIYEQYF. The chain recombines TRBV6-5 with TRBJ2-7; D not resolved. Germline V gene data show CDR1 as MNHEY and CDR2 as SVGAGI. Trimming left V 2 bases short and J 3 bases short, with 11 bases between. This CDR3 contains 14 residues.

The V gene is TRBV5-8, the J gene TRBJ2-2; no definite D call. Trimming stripped 3 bases from V and 4 bases from J, with 10 bases between. CDR1 and CDR2 from the germline V gene are SGHTS and YDEGEE. The CDR3 covers 14 residues. The CDR3: CASSSPWSTGELFF. CDR3 bases: TGTGCCAGCAGCTCCCCTTGGAGCACCGGGGAGCTGTTTTTT.

The J gene is TRBJ2-1, the V gene TRBV27; possibly TRBD2 for D (5 bases). Germline-derived CDR1 and CDR2 are MNHEY and SMNVEV (reference sequence). The CDR3 sequence is 13 residues long. Trimming stripped 7 bases from V and 4 bases from J, with 11 bases between. The CDR3, as DNA: TGTGCCAGCACGAGGACGGGGTACAATGAGCAGTTCTTC. Its protein product is CASTRTGYNEQFF.

The rearrangement joins TRBV18 to TRBJ1-2; 7 nucleotides align to TRBD1. Germline trimming cut 2 bases from V and 1 base from J; bases unmatched to any gene: 7. Per the germline V gene, CDR1 is KGHSH and CDR2 is LQKENI. The CDR3 consists of 16 residues. CDR3 residues: CASSPGGTAYNYGYTF. Here the CDR3 DNA reads TGTGCCAGCTCACCAGGCGGGACAGCCTATAACTATGGCTACACCTTC.

This chain joins TRBV14 and TRBJ2-4; the D gene is possibly TRBD1 (6 bases). Germline assignment: CDR1 SGHDN and CDR2 FVKESK. The CDR3 has 18 amino acids. Between the trimmed V and J ends, which lost 0 bases and 5 bases, there was a span of 20 bases. The CDR3 region has the DNA TGTGCCAGCAGCCAAGATGGAGGACAGCTGGCTTCCCAAAACATTCAGTACTTC. Encoded protein: CASSQDGGQLASQNIQYF.

Only a few counts were recorded for this clone. J is TRBJ2-2 and V is TRBV24-1, with D perhaps matching TRBD2 (5 bases). The CDR3 has 14 residues. Per germline, CDR1 KGHDR and CDR2 SFDVKD. The V gene lost 3 bases and the J gene lost 1 base, with 5 bases spanning the gap. CDR3: CATSDAGNTGELFF. The CDR3 nucleotides read TGTGCCACCAGTGATGCGGGGAACACCGGGGAGCTGTTTTTT.

The chain recombines TRBV25-1 with TRBJ1-1, with D possibly being TRBD1 (5 bases). Germline V gene sequence: CDR1 MGHDK, CDR2 SYGVNS. The CDR3 contains 14 residues. V was cut by 3 bases and J by 5 bases, with 13 bases left in between. The CDR3 DNA follows: TGTGCCAGCAGTGACAGGGTGAAATTTACTGAAGCTTTCTTT. The encoded protein is CASSDRVKFTEAFF.

The rearrangement links TRBV7-3 to TRBJ2-1; a weak D match, TRBD1 (6 bases). The CDR3 has 13 residues. V was trimmed by 5 bases and J by 7 bases, leaving 12 bases between them. Germline assignment: CDR1 SGHTA and CDR2 FQGTGA. The CDR3 loop reads CASSETRGNEQFF. In DNA, the CDR3 is TGTGCCAGCAGCGAAACTAGGGGGAATGAGCAGTTCTTC.

This clone was seen only a few times. The V gene is TRBV20-1, the J gene TRBJ2-1; TRBD2 aligns across 9 bases. V lost 3 bases, J lost 4 bases, and 4 bases stayed unmatched. The CDR3 covers 14 residues. The germline gives CDR1 DFQATT, CDR2 SNEGSKA (reference sequence). The CDR3, as DNA: TGCAGTGCTAGTGTTCTAGCGGGGTACAATGAGCAGTTCTTC. This gives the protein CSASVLAGYNEQFF.

The genes are TRBV3-1 (or the pseudogene TRBV3-2) and TRBJ2-5; the match to TRBD2 covers 11 bases. From germline, CDR1 is LGHDT and CDR2 YNNKEL (reference sequence). This CDR3 has 15 amino acids. Trimming removed 1 base from V and 4 bases from J; junction bases left unmatched: 2. CDR3 DNA: TGTGCCAGCAGCCAAGGGGGGACTAGCGGAGAGACCCAGTACTTC. Amino acid sequence: CASSQGGTSGETQYF.

The rearrangement links TRBV18 to TRBJ2-4; 8 nucleotides agree with TRBD2. CDR1 and CDR2 from the germline V gene are KGHSH and LQKENI. V trimming: 6 bases; J trimming: 0 bases; junction bases outside the gene matches: 4. This CDR3 region has 15 residues. This CDR3 is CASSPGGGAKNIQYF. DNA of the CDR3: TGTGCCAGCTCCCCCGGGGGGGGAGCCAAAAACATTCAGTACTTC.

J is TRBJ1-4 and V is TRBV7-2; D is uncertain. V shed 5 bases and J shed 7 bases, with 11 bases lying between them. This CDR3 spans 13 amino acids. Germline V CDR1 and CDR2: SGHTA, FQGNSA. The DNA for the CDR3 is TGTGCCAGCAGCCGCTCGGAGGTTGAAAAACTGTTTTTT. Its protein product is CASSRSEVEKLFF.

DNA of the CDR3: TGTGCCACCAGTAAAAGGTCGGCTAGCTCCTACAATGAGCAGTTCTTC. This codes for CATSKRSASSYNEQFF. The V and J genes are TRBV24-1 and TRBJ2-1, with D unresolved. The CDR3 has 16 amino acids. V lost 6 bases and J 0 bases, leaving 14 bases between the germline ends. Germline V gene sequence: CDR1 KGHDR, CDR2 SFDVKD.

The chain couples TRBV12-3 or TRBV12-4 to TRBJ1-1; D gene ambiguous. The V and J ends lost 1 base and 6 bases respectively, with 9 bases between them. CDR3 length: 13 residues. The CDR3: CASSLGVAAEAFF. The CDR3, as DNA: TGTGCCAGCAGTTTAGGAGTGGCGGCTGAAGCTTTCTTT.

The genes are TRBV3-1 (or the pseudogene TRBV3-2) and TRBJ2-1; the match to TRBD2 covers 7 bases. This CDR3 has 17 amino acids. V lost 1 base and J lost 0; bases outside the gene matches: 6. Germline V gene sequence: CDR1 LGHDT, CDR2 YNNKEL (reference sequence). The CDR3 reads CASSQVGASGSYNEQFF. The CDR3 coding sequence is TGTGCCAGCAGCCAAGTTGGGGCTAGCGGCTCCTACAATGAGCAGTTCTTC.

Here the CDR3 DNA reads TGTGCCACCAGCAGAGAGCGGGAGGGGGATGGCTACACCTTC. This sequence encodes CATSREREGDGYTF. This chain links TRBV15 with TRBJ1-2; tentative D call: TRBD1 (6 bases). Trimming took off 0 bases at V and 6 bases at J, with 11 bases between the two ends. The CDR3 runs 14 residues. Germline loops: CDR1 LNHNV, CDR2 YYDKDF (reference sequence).

The chain carries TRBV11-1 and TRBJ1-2, with 10 nucleotides matching TRBD1. The germline gives CDR1 SGHAT, CDR2 FQDESV (reference sequence). The junction had 4 bases not matched to a gene; V was cut back by 5 bases and J by 4 bases. This CDR3 spans 14 amino acids. In DNA form, the CDR3 reads TGTGCCAGCAGCCGGGGACAGGGGTCCTATGGCTACACCTTC. Protein: CASSRGQGSYGYTF.

The chain links TRBV7-3 to TRBJ1-3, with D perhaps TRBD1 (6 bases). Per the germline V gene, CDR1 is SGHTA and CDR2 is FQGTGA. This CDR3 comprises 17 residues. The V end was cut by 0 bases, the J end by 0 bases, with 12 bases between. The CDR3 DNA follows: TGTGCCAGCAGCTTAACCGGACAGTTGGACTCTGGAAACACCATATATTTT. This encodes CASSLTGQLDSGNTIYF. Variable domain in full (rest from reference TRBV7-3 and TRBJ1-3): GAGVSQTPSNKVTEKGKYVELRCDPISGHTALYWYRQSLGQGPEFLIYFQGTGAADDSGLPNDRFFAVRPEGSVSTLKIQRTERGDSAVYLCASSLTGQLDSGNTIYFGEGSWLTVV.

The rearrangement uses TRBV15 and TRBJ2-7; D is uncertain. Germline V gene lookup returns CDR1 LNHNV and CDR2 YYDKDF (reference sequence). The CDR3 covers 15 residues. V lost 1 base and J 2 bases, leaving 12 bases between the germline ends. The CDR3, as DNA: TGTGCCACCAGCAGAGTATCGGCTAGGACCTACGAGCAGTACTTC. Its protein is CATSRVSARTYEQYF.

This rearrangement joins TRBV28 to TRBJ2-3; 8 positions agree with TRBD2. The germline V gene has CDR1 MDHEN and CDR2 SYDVKM. J was trimmed by 2 bases and V by 9 bases; bases with no gene match: 7. The CDR3 covers 14 residues. The CDR3 here is CASQLAETTDTQYF. CDR3 DNA: TGTGCCAGTCAACTAGCGGAGACCACAGATACGCAGTATTTT.

V is TRBV30 and J is TRBJ1-1, with 7 bases that match TRBD1. Germline lookup yields CDR1 GTSNPN and CDR2 SVGIG (reference sequence). CDR3 length: 18 amino acids. V lost 0 bases and J lost 0; bases outside the gene matches: 13. CDR3 nucleotide sequence: TGTGCCTGGAGTGTAGGGGGCCTCGGGGTTTCTATGAACACTGAAGCTTTCTTT. It is translated as CAWSVGGLGVSMNTEAFF. The complete variable domain, with remaining parts taken from reference TRBV30 and TRBJ1-1, reads SQTIHQWPATLVQPVGSPLSLECTVEGTSNPNLYWYRQAAGRGLQLLFYSVGIGQISSEVPQNLSASRPQDRQFILSSKKLLLSDSGFYLCAWSVGGLGVSMNTEAFFGQGTRLTVV.

This clone was recorded many times. This rearrangement joins TRBV28 to TRBJ1-6; possible D gene TRBD1, 6 bases. V lost 8 bases to trimming and J lost 7 bases, with 18 bases between them. The CDR3 is made up of 15 amino acids. Germline V gene lookup returns CDR1 MDHEN and CDR2 SYDVKM. CDR3 amino acids: CASGVLYRENSPLHF. For the CDR3, the DNA is TGTGCCAGCGGAGTCCTATACAGGGAGAATTCACCCCTCCACTTT.

The J gene is TRBJ1-1, the V gene TRBV19; TRBD1 matches 9 bases. Germline V lookup: CDR1 LNHDA, CDR2 SQIVND (reference sequence). With V trimmed by 9 bases and J by 5 bases, 7 bases remained unmatched. The CDR3 extends over 13 amino acids. Written as DNA, the CDR3 is TGTGCCAGCAACAGGGGGCGCAGAACTGAAGCTTTCTTT. Amino acid sequence: CASNRGRRTEAFF.

This chain links TRBV6-5 with TRBJ1-2; maybe TRBD1 (5 bases). Germline lookup yields CDR1 MNHEY and CDR2 SVGAGI. This CDR3 region has 12 residues. The ends were cut back, 8 bases at V and 4 bases at J, with 11 bases in the middle. Here the CDR3 reads CASAQGLYGYTF. CDR3 bases: TGTGCCAGCGCCCAGGGTCTCTATGGCTACACCTTC.